These T cell receptor beta chains were read from a single sample in a study of blood T cell repertoires in COVID-19. The protocol was immunoSEQ multiplex PCR, while the TCRdb copy is restricted to in-frame clones and leaves out a portion. The repertoire holds roughly 110,000 clones, with roughly 80% as singletons. Input material: peripheral blood. The receptors here all came from a woman in her sixties or seventies with acute or convalescent COVID-19. The conserved cysteine and the conserved F or W are not part of the CDR3 here. D genes are given only for firm matches.

CDR3aa	d_gene	v_gene	j_gene
ASSPGQGSTRHSGANVLT	TRBD1	TRBV27	TRBJ2-6
ASRGGQGSFNEQF	TRBD1	TRBV6-5	TRBJ2-1
ATSRGDTQY	NA	TRBV2	TRBJ2-3
ASSADLDRVNEQF	TRBD1	TRBV9	TRBJ2-1
ASRKLPGQDSSLYGYT	TRBD1	TRBV2	TRBJ1-2
ASSLGQGEKLF	TRBD1	TRBV28	TRBJ1-4
ATSRFGDGHYEQY	NA	TRBV15	TRBJ2-7
ASSLDSAASGGDREF	TRBD2	TRBV11-2	TRBJ2-1
ASSSPGNTEAF	NA	TRBV5-4	TRBJ1-1
APHDGGVDEQY	NA	TRBV5-1	TRBJ2-7
ASSLQGSGELF	NA	TRBV12-3/TRBV12-4	TRBJ2-2
ASSKARLSSYNEQF	NA	TRBV21-1	TRBJ2-1
ASSLKVALGVDTQY	NA	TRBV5-1	TRBJ2-3
ASSRHPTSGATDTQY	TRBD2	TRBV3-1/TRBV3-2	TRBJ2-3
ASSIKGQAYQPQH	NA	TRBV19	TRBJ1-5
ASSYTGEPYTEAF	NA	TRBV5-1	TRBJ1-1
ASSLAGQGNYGYT	TRBD1	TRBV5-1	TRBJ1-2
ASSFQGEGNEQF	TRBD1	TRBV5-1	TRBJ2-1
ASSAGQGARGDYGYT	TRBD1	TRBV9	TRBJ1-2
ASSLGTSRLDTQY	TRBD2	TRBV7-2	TRBJ2-3
ASSLRYTAGKYQETQY	NA	TRBV10-1	TRBJ2-5
ASSQYQHPRNSPLH	NA	TRBV27	TRBJ1-6
ASSPRGGEIVPQH	NA	TRBV6-5	TRBJ1-5
ASSMDGRAGELF	TRBD2	TRBV2	TRBJ2-2
AISTRDRGNTEAF	TRBD1	TRBV10-3	TRBJ1-1
ASSPQAKNTEAF	NA	TRBV11-2	TRBJ1-1
ASRDTQYQETQY	NA	TRBV2	TRBJ2-5
ASSQDQDRAQH	TRBD1	TRBV14	TRBJ1-5
ASSQDRDTNYGYT	NA	TRBV14	TRBJ1-2
ASTREGGTGELF	TRBD2	TRBV2	TRBJ2-2
ASSLEDRKAF	NA	TRBV7-2	TRBJ1-1
ASSRQGAHTEAF	TRBD1	TRBV2	TRBJ1-1
ASSVVRDSVTDTQY	NA	TRBV9	TRBJ2-3
ASSLGVGGPTDTQY	NA	TRBV7-2	TRBJ2-3
ASRSPNQPQH	NA	TRBV28	TRBJ1-5
ASSHAGPVCT	NA	TRBV3-1/TRBV3-2	TRBJ1-2
ASSQILGTPEAF	NA	TRBV3-1/TRBV3-2	TRBJ1-1
ASGSVAGSYNEQF	TRBD2	TRBV27	TRBJ2-1
ASSVGQFSGYT	NA	TRBV27	TRBJ1-2
ASSIGLTPRQY	NA	TRBV7-8	TRBJ2-7
ASSPTGENTGELF	NA	TRBV5-1	TRBJ2-2
ASSFAGPANSPLH	NA	TRBV11-1	TRBJ1-6
ASSPISGGANYGYT	NA	TRBV27	TRBJ1-2
ASSSREGEKLF	NA	TRBV12-3/TRBV12-4	TRBJ1-4
ASSEQQHQETQY	NA	TRBV2	TRBJ2-5
ASSFPLAGGNNEQF	TRBD2	TRBV28	TRBJ2-1
SVEDATGNYNEQF	TRBD1	TRBV29-1	TRBJ2-1
SVDLTGGNEQF	TRBD1	TRBV29-1	TRBJ2-1
ASLEPGAYNEQF	NA	TRBV6-5	TRBJ2-1
ATRLVNEQF	NA	TRBV6-5	TRBJ2-1
ASSPRGGSGTYEQY	NA	TRBV18	TRBJ2-7
ASSLTTPAAQY	NA	TRBV5-6	TRBJ2-5
ASSDGTGLGEQY	NA	TRBV2	TRBJ2-7